This record concerns one TCR beta chain sequence. Its cognate antigen is unknown. PCR was performed using 60 Vbeta and 13 Jbeta primers. Per the original methods: About 10 million shared chains were among approximately 80 million unique TCR beta chains counted in a later analysis. The protocol was immunoSEQ multiplex PCR, while the TCRdb copy is restricted to in-frame clones and leaves out a portion. V and J calls and clone size follow that table, whereas D and trimming were derived from the DNA. The data show some 79,000 clones, roughly 79% seen once. This sample is drawn from a study of cytomegalovirus exposure and HLA in healthy donors. General study results and limits: For most TCR beta V segments, an earlier analysis put the productive rate at about 87% or about 30% of the time.

At the time of sampling, donors were nominally healthy, though unrecorded immune exposures were likely. The germline V and J ends were trimmed by 8 bases and 2 bases, with 17 bases remaining between them. Germline V gives CDR1 SNHLY, CDR2 FYNNEI. The CDR3 is 15 amino acids. The sequencing sample was made of PBMCs. This TCR derives from a male donor in good health and CMV-seropositive. The rearrangement uses TRBV2 and TRBJ2-3, with a weak D call TRBD1 (6 bases). The CDR3 nucleotides are TGTGCCAGCTCGGGTGGGGGCTACCTCACAGATACGCAGTATTTT. Amino acids: CASSGGGYLTDTQYF.